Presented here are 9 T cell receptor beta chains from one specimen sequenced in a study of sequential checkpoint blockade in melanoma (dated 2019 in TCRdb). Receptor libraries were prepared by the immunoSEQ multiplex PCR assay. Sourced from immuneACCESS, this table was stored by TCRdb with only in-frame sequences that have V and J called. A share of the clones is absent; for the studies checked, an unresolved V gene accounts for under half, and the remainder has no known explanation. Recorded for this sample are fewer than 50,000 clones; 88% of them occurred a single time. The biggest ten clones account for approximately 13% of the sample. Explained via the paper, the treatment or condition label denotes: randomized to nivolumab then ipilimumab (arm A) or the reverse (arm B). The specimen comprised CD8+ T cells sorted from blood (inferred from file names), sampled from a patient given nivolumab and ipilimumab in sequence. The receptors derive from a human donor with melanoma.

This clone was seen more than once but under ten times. DNA of the CDR3: TGTGCCAGCAGCGTAGCCGGGACAAACTACGAGCAGTACTTC. It yields the protein CASSVAGTNYEQYF. The chain recombines TRBV9 with TRBJ2-7; the D gene is possibly TRBD1 (6 bases). Germline assignment: CDR1 SGDLS and CDR2 YYNGEE. The CDR3 has 14 amino acids. V was shortened by 0 bases and J by 3 bases, with 10 bases between the two germline ends.

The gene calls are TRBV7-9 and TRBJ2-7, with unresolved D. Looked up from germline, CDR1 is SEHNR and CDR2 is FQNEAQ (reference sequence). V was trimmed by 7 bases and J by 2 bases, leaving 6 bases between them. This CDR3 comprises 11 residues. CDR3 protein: CASMETYEQYF. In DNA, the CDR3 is TGTGCCAGCATGGAGACCTACGAGCAGTACTTC. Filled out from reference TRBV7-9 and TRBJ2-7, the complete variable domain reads DTGVSQNPRHKITKRGQNVTFRCDPISEHNRLYWYRQTLGQGPEFLTYFQNEAQLEKSRLLSDRFSAERPKGSFSTLEIQRTEQGDSAMYLCASMETYEQYFGPGTRLTVT.

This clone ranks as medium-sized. The CDR3 nucleotides read TGTGCCAGCAGTCTCGGACAGGCGGCTCAGCCCCAGCATTTT. This encodes CASSLGQAAQPQHF. This rearrangement joins TRBV28 to TRBJ1-5, with TRBD1 identical over 7 bases. The CDR3 has 14 residues. Germline V gene lookup returns CDR1 MDHEN and CDR2 SYDVKM. With V trimmed by 5 bases and J by 6 bases, 7 bases remained unmatched.

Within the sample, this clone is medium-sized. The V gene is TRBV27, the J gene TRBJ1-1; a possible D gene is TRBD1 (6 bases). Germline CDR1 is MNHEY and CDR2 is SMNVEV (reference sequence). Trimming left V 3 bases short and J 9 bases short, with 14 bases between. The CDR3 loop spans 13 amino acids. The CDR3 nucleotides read TGTGCCAGCAGTTTCGGGGGGGGCTTACAAGCTTTCTTT. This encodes CASSFGGGLQAFF.

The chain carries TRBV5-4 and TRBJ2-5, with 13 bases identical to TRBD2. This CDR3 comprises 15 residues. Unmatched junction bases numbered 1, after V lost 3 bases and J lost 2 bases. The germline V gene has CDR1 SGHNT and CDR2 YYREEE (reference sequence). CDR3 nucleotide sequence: TGTGCCAGCAGCTCGGGACTAGCGGGACAAGAGACCCAGTACTTC. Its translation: CASSSGLAGQETQYF.

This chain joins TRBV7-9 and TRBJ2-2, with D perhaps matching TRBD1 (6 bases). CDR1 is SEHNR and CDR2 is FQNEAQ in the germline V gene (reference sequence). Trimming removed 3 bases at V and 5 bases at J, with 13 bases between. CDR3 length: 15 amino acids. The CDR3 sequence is CASSFTTGGTGELFF. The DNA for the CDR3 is TGTGCCAGCAGCTTCACGACAGGAGGAACCGGGGAGCTGTTTTTT.

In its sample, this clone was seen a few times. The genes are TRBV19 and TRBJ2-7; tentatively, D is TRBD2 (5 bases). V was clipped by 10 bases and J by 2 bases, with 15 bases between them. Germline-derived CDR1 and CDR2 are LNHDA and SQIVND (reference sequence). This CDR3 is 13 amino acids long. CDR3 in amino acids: CATSGTIPYEQYF. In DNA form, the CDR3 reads TGTGCCACCTCGGGAACCATCCCCTACGAGCAGTACTTC. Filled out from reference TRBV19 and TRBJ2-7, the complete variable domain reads DGGITQSPKYLFRKEGQNVTLSCEQNLNHDAMYWYRQDPGQGLRLIYYSQIVNDFQKGDIAEGYSVSREKKESFPLTVTSAQKNPTAFYLCATSGTIPYEQYFGPGTRLTVT.

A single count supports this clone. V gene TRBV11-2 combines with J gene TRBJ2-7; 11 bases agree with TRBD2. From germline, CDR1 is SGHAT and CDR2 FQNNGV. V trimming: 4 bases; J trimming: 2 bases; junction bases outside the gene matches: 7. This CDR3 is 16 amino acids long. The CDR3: CASSSTTSGEPYEQYV. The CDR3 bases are TGTGCCAGCAGCTCGACGACTAGCGGGGAGCCCTACGAGCAGTACGTC.

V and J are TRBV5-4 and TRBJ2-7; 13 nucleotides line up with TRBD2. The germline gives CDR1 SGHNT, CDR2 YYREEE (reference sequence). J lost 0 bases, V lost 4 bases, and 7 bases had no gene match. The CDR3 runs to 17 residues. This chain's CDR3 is CASSPGTSGAFSYEQYF. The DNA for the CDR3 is TGTGCCAGCAGCCCGGGGACTAGCGGGGCGTTCTCCTACGAGCAGTACTTC.